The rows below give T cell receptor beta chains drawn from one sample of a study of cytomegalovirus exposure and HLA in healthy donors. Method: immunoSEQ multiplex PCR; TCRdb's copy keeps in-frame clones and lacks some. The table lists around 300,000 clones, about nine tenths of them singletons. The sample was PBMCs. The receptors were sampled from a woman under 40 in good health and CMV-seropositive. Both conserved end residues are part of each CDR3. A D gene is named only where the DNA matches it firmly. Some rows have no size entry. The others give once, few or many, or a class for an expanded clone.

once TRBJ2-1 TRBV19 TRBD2 CASGLAGGEQFF TGTGCCAGCGGACTAGCGGGAGGCGAGCAGTTCTTC
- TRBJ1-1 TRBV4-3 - CASSQDSRATEAFF TGCGCCAGCAGCCAAGATAGCAGGGCGACTGAAGCTTTCTTT
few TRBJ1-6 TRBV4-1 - CASSQSLGSNSPLHF TGCGCCAGCAGCCAAAGCTTGGGTAGTAATTCACCCCTCCACTTT
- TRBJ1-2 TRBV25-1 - CASSEEPARVGGYTF TGTGCCAGCAGTGAAGAGCCGGCGCGGGTCGGTGGCTACACCTTC
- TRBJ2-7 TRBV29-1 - CSVQGGTGDAYEQYF TGCAGCGTTCAAGGAGGGACCGGGGACGCCTACGAGCAGTACTTC
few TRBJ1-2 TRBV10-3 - CAISETGRYGYTF TGTGCCATCAGTGAAACTGGGCGGTATGGCTACACCTTC
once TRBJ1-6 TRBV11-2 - CASSSGHLAVYYNSPLHF TGTGCCAGCAGCTCGGGACATTTAGCCGTGTACTATAATTCACCCCTCCACTTT
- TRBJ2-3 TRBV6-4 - CASAKEGVGTDTQYF TGTGCCAGCGCTAAAGAGGGTGTGGGCACAGATACGCAGTATTTT
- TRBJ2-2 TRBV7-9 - CASSLGEYTGELFF TGTGCCAGCAGCTTAGGGGAGTACACCGGGGAGCTGTTTTTT
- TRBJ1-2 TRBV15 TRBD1 CATSSAGGYGYTF TGTGCCACCAGCAGTGCAGGGGGCTATGGCTACACCTTC